This T cell receptor beta chain was recorded in a study of cytomegalovirus exposure and HLA in healthy donors (dated by TCRdb to between 2016 and 2019). Some background on the complete study: In an earlier analysis of 587 of the donors, 276 Gb of sequence data and 100 million or so unique TCR beta sequences from 150 million to 200 million T cells were reported. An early release that covered several hundred HLA-typed donors contained about 300 gigabases of sequencing data and around 85 million unique TCR sequences. Of the 350 to 400 genotyped donors, around 81% fell in the genetic ancestry cluster associated with self-reported Caucasian donors. The study was designed to test whether signatures of past pathogen exposure could be identified by cataloging public T cell receptors. The study used immunosequencing to profile the T cell repertoires of 666 subjects and linked those repertoires to cytomegalovirus serostatus. Along with the approximately 620-subject first cohort, a separate validation cohort of over 90 different subjects was used. To predict cytomegalovirus infection status, the study combined high-throughput TCR immunosequencing, statistical association of individual TCRs with disease status, and machine learning. A later analysis re-examined previously published TCR beta repertoires from more than 650 donors and added high-resolution HLA genotyping to investigate patterns of TCR occurrence. The later analysis used no new phenotypic data to find candidate immune exposures, relying instead on TCR beta sequences and their occurrence across donors. In an earlier analysis of 587 of the donors, high-throughput TCR beta sequencing was used to judge whether each TCR beta V gene segment behaved as functional or pseudogenic. Donor age, sex, ethnicity and CMV serostatus were compiled alongside the repertoire data. Genome-wide SNP genotypes for about 60% of the roughly 670 donors were used in a later genetic analysis, which treated that subset as a discovery cohort. Every discovery cohort repertoire had been produced on one sequencing platform. Both class I and class II loci were covered by HLA typing, at four-digit resolution. The number of typed donors differed by locus: about 620-640 for A, B, C, DRB1 and DQB1; approximately 520 for DQA1; 606 for DPA1; and about 470 for DPB1. Because of strong linkage in the cohort, roughly 5 DR-DQ haplotypes were treated as single units for association and clustering. Among 300 to 500 genotyped donors of the cohort, an average of approximately 200,000 unique TCR beta nucleotide sequences was sequenced per donor, of which 15% to 20% were non-productive.

The cohort comprised 670 or so healthy bone marrow donors. Cohort members were all nominally healthy when sampled, although unrecorded immune exposures were likely present. The donor tested CMV seronegative, placing the donor among the approximately 360 seronegative members of the cohort. A peripheral blood sample was collected from each donor, and TCR beta sequencing was performed on peripheral blood mononuclear cells. The Qiagen DNeasy Blood Extraction Kit was used to extract genomic DNA from the blood cell samples. Library creation used the immunoSEQ multiplex PCR assay. The multiplex PCR relied on a mix of 60 forward primers for TCR Vbeta segments and 13 reverse primers for TCR Jbeta segments. The CDR3 region of rearranged TCR beta genes was amplified from genomic DNA by a multiplex PCR assay. Amplified TCR beta libraries were sequenced as 87-base-pair reads on the Illumina HiSeq System. For the original study's pipeline: A later analysis counted approximately 76 million unique TCR beta chains across the approximately 700 repertoires, and some 11 million of these chains were shared by at least two donors. A nearest-neighbor algorithm error-corrected the raw reads and collapsed the reads into unique sequences, merging closely related sequences to remove PCR and sequencing errors. V, D and J gene segments were assigned by aligning CDR3 sequences to IMGT reference sequences. Each retained sequence needed at least a six-nucleotide match to both a V gene segment and a J gene segment. A rearrangement counted as productive if the CDR3 had no stop codons and remained in frame with V and J, and every other rearrangement counted as non-productive. Following IMGT convention, CDR3 was defined as the stretch from the second conserved V-encoded cysteine to the conserved J-encoded phenylalanine. In an earlier analysis of roughly 580 of the donors, sequences lacking an unambiguous match to a single V gene segment were excluded. An earlier analysis of about 590 of the donors classified V segments as functional when productive rearrangements were above 56.7% and as segregating when the standard deviation between donors was above 5%. A statistical classification framework was built to diagnose cytomegalovirus status from the catalog of TCR beta chain sequences. V and J gene assignment, in a later analysis, came from comparing TCR nucleotide sequences with IMGT/GENE-DB human TR gene sequences. A later analysis assigned CDR3 sequences and most-parsimonious VDJ recombination scenarios with the TCRdist pipeline. A later analysis defined each TCR beta chain by its CDR3 amino acid sequence plus V-gene family, and excluded reads lacking a unique V-gene family. In a later analysis, approximately 640 highly shared, low-generation-probability nucleotide sequences were removed to address suspected cross-contamination and a sequencing artifact. A later analysis calculated a clonal expansion index for each public chain from normalized within-repertoire ranks of inferred template counts. In a later analysis, generation probabilities were computed with a VDJ recombination model fitted to out-of-frame rearrangements, and the resulting probabilities were checked against IGoR. In a later analysis, hypergeometric tests were used to score TCR-TCR, TCR-HLA and TCR-CMV co-occurrence, with a repertoire-size bias correction applied to TCR pairs. A later analysis estimated false discovery rates by permuting HLA or CMV assignments 20 times. In a later analysis, co-occurring TCRs were grouped using DBSCAN, with TCRdist sequence similarity added in when clustering inside HLA-allele-positive subsets. Co-occurrence clustering excluded repertoires with fewer than 30,000 or more than 120,000 public chains, plus five with anomalous nucleotide sharing. What TCRdb holds here is the immuneACCESS table cut down to in-frame rearrangements. Part of the clones is not present; checked against another copy, under half of the missing clones reflect an unresolved V gene, and the others are unexplained. That table is the source of V, J and clone size, and D and trimming were worked out from the DNA. Counted in this sample were about 130,000 clones; 65% to 90% of them appeared once. Of the sample, about 1.2% falls within the top ten clones.

To note about this clone: This clone's antigen is unknown. No much larger clone exists at a distance of one base, and base qualities are not known.

The CDR3 contains 18 residues, cysteine and phenylalanine counted. Left in the record is the CDR3 DNA by itself, 54 bases read in frame from the first base. Per the germline V gene, MDHEN is the CDR1 and SYDVKM is the CDR2. Trimming leaves V shorter by 6 bases and J shorter by 7 bases, with the junction holding 19 bases beyond the gene matches. Broad study findings and their caveats: When HLA alleles, especially DR and DQ, strongly co-occurred, TCR associations were difficult to assign to individual alleles. HLA typing was unavailable for some donors at each locus, so association tests used only the typed subset. In a later analysis, HLA-associated TCR beta chains showed more clonal expansion and lower generation probabilities than non-associated chains that were equally common. Across donors, most TCR sequences were observed very rarely, whereas some public TCRs were present in many individuals. The classifier was reported to diagnose cytomegalovirus status with high specificity and sensitivity in both the original and validation cohorts. An association between a missense DCLRE1C variant and V-gene and J-gene trimming of TCR beta chains was found in a later genetic analysis and replicated in an independent cohort. The study listed 150 to 200 TCR beta chains as associated with cytomegalovirus. Several of the top co-occurrence clusters appeared to be linked to parvovirus B19, influenza, CMV and Epstein-Barr virus, according to a later analysis. In an earlier analysis of over 550 of the donors, most TCR beta V segments were observed in productive rearrangements about 90% or about 30% of the time, broadly matching IMGT annotations. A group of highly shared sequence variants was considered likely to be a technical artifact of the sequencing pipeline. A later analysis found that TCR association rates varied across HLA loci, with DRB1 alleles showing the most associated TCRs and HLA-C alleles the fewest. Some IMGT-functional V segments, including TRBV6-2 and TRBV6-3, could not be distinguished by the 87-base-pair reads and were therefore excluded. A few of the identified cytomegalovirus-associated TCR beta chains were confirmed in vitro to be specific for cytomegalovirus antigens. The earlier analysis of approximately 590 of the donors excluded seventeen rarely observed V segments, including chromosome 9 orphons, because counts were too low. A later analysis associated about 17,000 TCR beta sequences with specific HLA alleles at a false discovery rate of 0.05. According to a later analysis, most CMV-associated TCR beta chains appeared to be HLA-restricted, and the HLA associations seemed to be driven largely by CMV exposure. Correlated functional status among segregating V segments might be attributable to linkage disequilibrium, but an unknown experimental factor could not be ruled out. A further reported finding was that TCR beta sequences accurately predicted the HLA-A and HLA-B alleles for most subjects in the first cohort. In this cohort, only TCR beta chains were sequenced, and detectable features were limited by the absence of alpha or paired-chain data. Immune exposure information for the cohort was limited to CMV serostatus. Sequencing depth was assumed to be roughly uniform across donors in the presence/absence analyses, though that assumption may not hold. Compared with the approximately 700-donor mean, donors in an Asian-associated ancestry cluster had fewer N-insertions in productive TCRs, according to a later genetic analysis. It was suggested by the authors that the approach could potentially be generalized to other disease states and immunological phenotypes.

The chain is assembled from TRBV28 and TRBJ1-2, with 11 bases aligning to TRBD1. The material sequenced was PBMCs. This sequence was found in a girl under 10 years old in good health and CMV-seronegative. The CDR3 in this case is CASSPQGLADRGRRGYTF. The nucleotides read TGTGCCAGCAGCCCCCAGGGATTGGCGGACAGGGGGCGCCGTGGCTACACCTTC.